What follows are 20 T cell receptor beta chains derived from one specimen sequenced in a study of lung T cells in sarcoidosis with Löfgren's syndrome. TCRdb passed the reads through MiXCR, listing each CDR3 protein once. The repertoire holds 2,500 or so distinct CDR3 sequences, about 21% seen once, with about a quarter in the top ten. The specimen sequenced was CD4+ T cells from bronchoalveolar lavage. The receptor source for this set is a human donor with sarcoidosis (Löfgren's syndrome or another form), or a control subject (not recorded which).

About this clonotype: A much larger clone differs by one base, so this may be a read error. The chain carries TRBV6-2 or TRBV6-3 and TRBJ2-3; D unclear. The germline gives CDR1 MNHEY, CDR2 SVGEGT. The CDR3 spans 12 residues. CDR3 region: CAGSPRPDTQYF. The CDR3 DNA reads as TGTGCCGGCAGCCCGCGCCCAGATACGCAGTATTTT.

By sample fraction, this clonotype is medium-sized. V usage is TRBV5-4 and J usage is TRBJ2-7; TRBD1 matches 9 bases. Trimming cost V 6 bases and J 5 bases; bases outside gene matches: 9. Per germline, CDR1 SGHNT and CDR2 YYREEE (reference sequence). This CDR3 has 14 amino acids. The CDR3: CASTRDRGYDEQYF. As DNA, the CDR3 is TGTGCCAGCACCCGCGACAGGGGGTACGACGAGCAGTACTTC.

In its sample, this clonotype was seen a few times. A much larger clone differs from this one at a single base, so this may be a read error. Here the CDR3 reads CASSQGEGEDMQYF. For the CDR3, the DNA is TGTGCCAGCAGCCAAGGGGAGGGGGAAGATATGCAGTATTTT. The V and J genes are TRBV4-2 and TRBJ2-3, with a possible D match to TRBD2 (7 bases). Germline V lookup: CDR1 LGHNA, CDR2 YNFKEQ. The CDR3 runs to 14 residues.

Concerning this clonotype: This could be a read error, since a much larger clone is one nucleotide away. Here the CDR3 reads CASSQTDRGDIEAFF. Written as DNA, the CDR3 is TGCGCCAGCAGCCAAACCGACAGGGGGGACATTGAAGCTTTCTTT. The V call is TRBV5-1, the J call TRBJ1-1, with 9 bases lining up with TRBD1. The germline CDR1 and CDR2 sequences are SGHRS and YFSETQ. The CDR3 totals 15 residues. The trim removed 4 bases at V and 7 bases at J, leaving 11 bases unmatched.

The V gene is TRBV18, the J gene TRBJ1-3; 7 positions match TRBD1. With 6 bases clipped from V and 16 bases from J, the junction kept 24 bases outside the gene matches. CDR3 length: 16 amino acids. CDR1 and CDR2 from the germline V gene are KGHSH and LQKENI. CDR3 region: CASSQSGQQSGNTTYF. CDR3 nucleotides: TGTGCCAGCTCCCAGTCGGGACAGCAATCTGGAAACACCACGTATTTT.

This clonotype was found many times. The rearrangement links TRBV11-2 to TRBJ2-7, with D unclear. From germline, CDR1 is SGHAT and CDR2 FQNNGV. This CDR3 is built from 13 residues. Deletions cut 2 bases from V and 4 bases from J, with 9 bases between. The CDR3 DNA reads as TGTGCCAGCAGCTTAAGTGCCTTTTACGAGCAGTACTTC. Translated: CASSLSAFYEQYF.

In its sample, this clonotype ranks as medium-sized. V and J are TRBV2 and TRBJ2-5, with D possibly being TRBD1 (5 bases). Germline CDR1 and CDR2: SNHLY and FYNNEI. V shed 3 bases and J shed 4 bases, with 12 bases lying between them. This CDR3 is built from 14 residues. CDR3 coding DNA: TGTGCCAGCAGTGAGCAGGGTTCTCGAGAGACCCAGTACTTC. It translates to CASSEQGSRETQYF. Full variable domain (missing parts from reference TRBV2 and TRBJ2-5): EPEVTQTPSHQVTQMGQEVILRCVPISNHLYFYWYRQILGQKVEFLVSFYNNEISEKSEIFDDQFSVERPDGSNFTLKIRSTKLEDSAMYFCASSEQGSRETQYFGPGTRLLVL.

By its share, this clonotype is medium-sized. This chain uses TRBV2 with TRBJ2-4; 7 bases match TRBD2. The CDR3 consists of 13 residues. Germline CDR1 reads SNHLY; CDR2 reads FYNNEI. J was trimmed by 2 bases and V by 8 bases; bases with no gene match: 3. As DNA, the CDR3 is TGTGCCAGCTCCGGGACTACCAAAAACATTCAGTACTTC. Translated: CASSGTTKNIQYF.

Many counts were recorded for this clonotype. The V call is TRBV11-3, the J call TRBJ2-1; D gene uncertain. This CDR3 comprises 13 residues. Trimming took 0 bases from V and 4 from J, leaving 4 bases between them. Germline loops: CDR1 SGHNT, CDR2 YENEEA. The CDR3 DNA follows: TGTGCCAGCAGCTTAGAACAGTACAATGAGCAGTTCTTC. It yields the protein CASSLEQYNEQFF.

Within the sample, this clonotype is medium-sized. This CDR3 reads CASSLLNYGYTF. Here the CDR3 DNA reads TGTGCCAGCAGTTTACTTAACTATGGCTACACCTTC. The gene calls are TRBV12-3 or TRBV12-4 and TRBJ1-2; D is uncertain. Trimming cost V 2 bases and J 1 base, with 2 bases left between them. CDR3 length: 12 residues.

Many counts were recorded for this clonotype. The CDR3 reads CASSRGRQETQYF. CDR3 nucleotide sequence: TGTGCCAGCAGCCGAGGGCGGCAAGAGACCCAGTACTTC. V gene TRBV7-6 combines with J gene TRBJ2-5; TRBD2 might be the D (5 bases). CDR3 length: 13 amino acids. V gave up 5 bases and J gave up 2 bases, with 9 bases separating them. Germline-derived CDR1 and CDR2 are SGHVS and FNYEAQ.

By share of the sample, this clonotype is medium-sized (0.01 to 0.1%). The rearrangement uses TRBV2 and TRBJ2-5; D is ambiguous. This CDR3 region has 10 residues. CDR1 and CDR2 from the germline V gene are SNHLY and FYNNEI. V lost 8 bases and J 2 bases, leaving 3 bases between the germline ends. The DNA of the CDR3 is TGTGCCAGCGCACAAGAGACCCAGTACTTC. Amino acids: CASAQETQYF. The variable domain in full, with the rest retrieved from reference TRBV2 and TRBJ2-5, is EPEVTQTPSHQVTQMGQEVILRCVPISNHLYFYWYRQILGQKVEFLVSFYNNEISEKSEIFDDQFSVERPDGSNFTLKIRSTKLEDSAMYFCASAQETQYFGPGTRLLVL.

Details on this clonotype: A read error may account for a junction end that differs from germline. The CDR3 bases are TGTGCCAGCGGCCATGACATGAGTCAGCCCCAGCATTTT. The encoded protein is CASGHDMSQPQHF. The gene calls are TRBV3-1 and TRBJ1-5; D is unclear. The germline V gene has CDR1 LGHDT and CDR2 YNNKEL (reference sequence). This CDR3 contains 13 residues.

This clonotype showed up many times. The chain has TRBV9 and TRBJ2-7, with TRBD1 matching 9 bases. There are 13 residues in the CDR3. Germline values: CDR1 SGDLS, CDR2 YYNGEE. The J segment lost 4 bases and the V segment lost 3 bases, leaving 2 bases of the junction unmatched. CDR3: CASSAQGAYEQYF. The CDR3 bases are TGTGCCAGCAGCGCACAGGGGGCGTACGAGCAGTACTTC.

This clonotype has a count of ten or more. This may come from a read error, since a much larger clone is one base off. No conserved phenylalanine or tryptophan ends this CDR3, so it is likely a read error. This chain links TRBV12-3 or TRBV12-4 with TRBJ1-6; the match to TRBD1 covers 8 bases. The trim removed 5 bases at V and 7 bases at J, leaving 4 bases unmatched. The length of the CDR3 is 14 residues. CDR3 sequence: CASSTQGGNSPLHL. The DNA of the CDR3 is TGTGCCAGCAGTACACAGGGGGGAAATTCACCCCTCCACCTT.

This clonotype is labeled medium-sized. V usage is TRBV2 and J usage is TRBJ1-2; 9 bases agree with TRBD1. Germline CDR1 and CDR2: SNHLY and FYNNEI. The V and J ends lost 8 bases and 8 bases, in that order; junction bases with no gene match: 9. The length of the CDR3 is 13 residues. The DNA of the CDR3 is TGTGCCAGCGGCGGGACAGGGCGCGACGGCTACACCTTC. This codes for CASGGTGRDGYTF.

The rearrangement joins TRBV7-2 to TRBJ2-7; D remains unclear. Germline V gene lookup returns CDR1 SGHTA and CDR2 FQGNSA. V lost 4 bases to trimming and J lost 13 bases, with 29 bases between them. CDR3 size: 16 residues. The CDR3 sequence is CASSSSENRRSYGHYF. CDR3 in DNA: TGTGCCAGCAGCTCATCCGAGAACAGACGATCCTACGGGCATTACTTC.

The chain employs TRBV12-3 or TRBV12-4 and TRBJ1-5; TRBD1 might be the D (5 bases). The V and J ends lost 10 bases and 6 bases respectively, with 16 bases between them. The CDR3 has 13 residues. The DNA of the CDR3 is TGTGCCAACAACGGGGACGGGGGTCAGCCCCAGCATTTT. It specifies CANNGDGGQPQHF.

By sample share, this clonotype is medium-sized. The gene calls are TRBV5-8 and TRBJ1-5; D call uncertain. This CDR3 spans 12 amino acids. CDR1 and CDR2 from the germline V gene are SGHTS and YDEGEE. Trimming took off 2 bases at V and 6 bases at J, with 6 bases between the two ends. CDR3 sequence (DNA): TGTGCCAGCAGCTTAGGGAGTCAGCCCCAGCATTTT. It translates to CASSLGSQPQHF.

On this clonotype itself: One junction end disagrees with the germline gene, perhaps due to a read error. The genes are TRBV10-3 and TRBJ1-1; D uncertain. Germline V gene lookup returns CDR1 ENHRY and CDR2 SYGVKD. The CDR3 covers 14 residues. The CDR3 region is CTISETDLNTVAFF. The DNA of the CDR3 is TGTACCATCAGTGAGACCGACCTGAACACTGTGGCTTTCTTT.